A single sample is the source of the 5 T cell receptor beta chains below, sequenced in a study of cytomegalovirus exposure and HLA in healthy donors (dated by TCRdb to the late 2010s). The library came from the immunoSEQ multiplex PCR assay. A mixture of 60 forward primers for TCR Vbeta segments and 13 reverse primers for TCR Jbeta segments was used in the multiplex PCR. Imported from immuneACCESS, the table was reduced by TCRdb to in-frame sequences with V and J called. These copies leave out some clones; in studies compared against another copy, an unresolved V gene accounts for under half, and the cause of the remainder is not known. Across this sample there are around 200,000 clones, with under 85% seen only once. 1.6% of the sample goes to the ten largest clones. The sample consisted of PBMCs. Receptor source: a man aged 45-60 years in good health and CMV-seronegative.

V and J are TRBV25-1 and TRBJ1-4; no clear D gene. Germline loops: CDR1 MGHDK, CDR2 SYGVNS. This CDR3 is built from 15 residues. Deletions cut 3 bases from V and 6 bases from J, with 14 bases between. CDR3 amino acids: CASSDPGGRDEKLFF. Here the CDR3 DNA reads TGTGCCAGCAGTGATCCGGGAGGGAGGGATGAAAAACTGTTTTTT.

This chain joins TRBV18 and TRBJ1-5; 8 positions agree with TRBD1. The CDR3 totals 15 residues. CDR1 KGHSH and CDR2 LQKENI come from the germline V gene. V dropped 6 bases and J dropped 4; count of bases not matched to a gene: 8. In nucleotides, the CDR3 is TGTGCCAGCTCCCACAGACAGGGGAGGAATCAGCCCCAGCATTTT. Its protein is CASSHRQGRNQPQHF.

This clone was observed once. The V and J genes are TRBV11-2 and TRBJ2-7; D may be TRBD1 (6 bases). The germline V gene has CDR1 SGHAT and CDR2 FQNNGV. The CDR3 loop spans 12 amino acids. V was trimmed by 5 bases and J by 5 bases, leaving 10 bases between them. CDR3 residues: CASSPRQDEQYF. CDR3 in DNA: TGTGCCAGCAGCCCCAGACAGGACGAGCAGTACTTC.

This chain connects TRBV7-2 to TRBJ1-1; D unresolved. The CDR3 covers 15 residues. The V end lost 5 bases, the J end lost 1 base, and 14 bases lay between the germline ends. The germline CDR1 and CDR2 sequences are SGHTA and FQGNSA. CDR3 loop: CASSPSEVGNTEAFF. For the CDR3, the DNA is TGTGCCAGCAGCCCCTCAGAGGTGGGGAACACTGAAGCTTTCTTT.

The gene calls are TRBV30 and TRBJ2-3; no definite D call. Germline CDR1 reads GTSNPN; CDR2 reads SVGIG (reference sequence). V lost 1 base, J lost 6 bases, and 8 bases lay in between. The CDR3 runs 12 residues. As DNA, the CDR3 is TGTGCCTGGAGTGCTAAGATTGATACGCAGTATTTT. Residues: CAWSAKIDTQYF.